Given below is one T cell receptor (delta chain) in context. Its antigen is unidentified. The CDR3 has 21 residues. CDR1 is TSWWSYY and CDR2 is QGS in the germline V gene. J lost 0 bases, V lost 1 base, and 18 bases had no gene match. Sequences come from RNA converted to cDNA by reverse transcription. Pooled V-gene forward primers with one constant-region reverse primer generated the CDR3 amplicons by multiplex PCR. TCRdb re-processed the multiplex PCR reads via CATT. This table has 70,000 or so delta-chain clones, around 32% appearing once. The data were obtained in a study of Vδ1+ human thymocytes. Study conclusions and caveats: In the thymus, TRG and TRD repertoires looked highly polyclonal with Gaussian CDR3 lengths.

The clonotype was recovered from a boy less than two years old who had congenital heart surgery. The chain couples TRDV1 to TRDJ1, with TRDD3 identical over 9 bases. Material: Vdelta1+ gamma-delta thymocytes from the thymus. Subset specified: FACS-sorted CD3+ TCRalphabeta- TCRVdelta1+ TCRVdelta2- thymocytes. This CDR3 reads CALGERFPDVWGIPYTDKLIF. Written as DNA, the CDR3 is TGTGCTCTTGGGGAACGTTTTCCGGACGTCTGGGGGATTCCCTACACCGATAAACTCATCTTT.